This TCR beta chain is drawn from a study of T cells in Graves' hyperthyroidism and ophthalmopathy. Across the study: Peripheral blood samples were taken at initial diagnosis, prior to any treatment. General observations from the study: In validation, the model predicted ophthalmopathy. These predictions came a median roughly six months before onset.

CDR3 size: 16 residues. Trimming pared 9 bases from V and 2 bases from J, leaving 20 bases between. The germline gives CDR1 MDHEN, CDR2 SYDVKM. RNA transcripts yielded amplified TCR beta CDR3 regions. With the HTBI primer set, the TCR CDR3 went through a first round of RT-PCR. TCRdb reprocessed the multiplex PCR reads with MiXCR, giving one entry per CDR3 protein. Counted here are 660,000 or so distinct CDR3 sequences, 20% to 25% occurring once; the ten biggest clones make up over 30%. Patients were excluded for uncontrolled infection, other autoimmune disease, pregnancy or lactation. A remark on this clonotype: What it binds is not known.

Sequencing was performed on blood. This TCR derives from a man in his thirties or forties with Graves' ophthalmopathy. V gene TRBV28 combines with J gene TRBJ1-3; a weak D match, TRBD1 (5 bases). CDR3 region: CASHEGFLLPGNTIYF. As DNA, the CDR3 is TGTGCCAGTCACGAGGGGTTCCTTCTCCCTGGAAACACCATATATTTT.